The sample holds a few counts of the clone carrying this TCR beta chain. Its antigen is undetermined. The junction had 4 bases not matched to a gene; V was cut back by 3 bases and J by 4 bases. Germline V gene data show CDR1 as SGHRS and CDR2 as YFSETQ. This CDR3 contains 13 residues. TCRdb recomputed calls from the 5' RACE reads with MiXCR, one row per CDR3 protein. Of about 200,000 distinct CDR3 sequences listed, approximately 20% are singletons. These data are taken from a study of T-cell memory formation after mild COVID-19. Overall study results and limits: Contracting CD4+ clones were located mainly in CM and EM, and CD8+ clones in EMRA. While clones contracting from day 15 to 85 were balanced between CD4 and CD8, later expanders leaned CD4+.

Sequencing input: PBMCs or a T cell subset sorted from them (not recorded which). The source of this sequence is an adult woman who had mild COVID-19 (a few samples of this study predate the infection). Cell type and time point are not known. The rearrangement uses TRBV5-1 and TRBJ2-7; 7 nucleotides agree with TRBD1. DNA for the CDR3: TGCGCCAGCAGCTCCCACAGGGGTTACGAGCAGTACTTC. This translates into CASSSHRGYEQYF.